This is a list of T cell receptor beta chains from one sample in a study of blood T cell repertoires in COVID-19. Using immunoSEQ multiplex PCR, the repertoire was profiled, and TCRdb retains in-frame clones only, with some absent. The data hold some 270,000 clones, with 89% observed a single time. Sample: peripheral blood. The origin of the receptors is a woman aged 40 to 50 who had recovered from COVID-19. The CDR3 runs from the conserved cysteine through the conserved F or W. Each record gives: V gene, D gene, clone size, J gene, CDR3 DNA, CDR3 protein. The D gene is left open where the match is weak. Part of the rows lack a size; the others show once, few, many or a class for expanded clones.

V gene: TRBV7-2; D gene: .; clone size: .; J gene: TRBJ1-6; CDR3 DNA: TGTGCCAGCAGCTTAGACCGTGGGCTCCCAGTATTT; CDR3 protein: CASSLDRGLPVF
V gene: TRBV28; D gene: TRBD1; clone size: .; J gene: TRBJ2-7; CDR3 DNA: TGTGCCAGCAGTCCCGGGACAGAATTGTACGAGCAGTACTTC; CDR3 protein: CASSPGTELYEQYF
V gene: TRBV19; D gene: TRBD2; clone size: .; J gene: TRBJ2-2; CDR3 DNA: TGTGCCAGTAGTATGTCTTTACTAGCGGGCCTGAACACCGGGGAGCTGTTTTTT; CDR3 protein: CASSMSLLAGLNTGELFF
V gene: TRBV11-3; D gene: .; clone size: .; J gene: TRBJ1-6; CDR3 DNA: TGTGCCAGCAGCTTGGGGGGAAGCTCCTATAATTCACCCCTCCACTTT; CDR3 protein: CASSLGGSSYNSPLHF
V gene: TRBV11-2; D gene: TRBD1; clone size: .; J gene: TRBJ1-6; CDR3 DNA: TGTGCCAGCAGTTACGCGCCCGACAGGGGAACTTATAATTCACCCCTCCACTTT; CDR3 protein: CASSYAPDRGTYNSPLHF
V gene: TRBV7-2; D gene: .; clone size: .; J gene: TRBJ2-1; CDR3 DNA: TGTGCCAGCAGCTTTTCGTATGAGCAGTTCTTC; CDR3 protein: CASSFSYEQFF
V gene: TRBV3-1/TRBV3-2; D gene: .; clone size: once; J gene: TRBJ2-2; CDR3 DNA: TGTGCCAGCAGCCCGACTCGGACCGGGGAGCTGTTTTTT; CDR3 protein: CASSPTRTGELFF
V gene: TRBV7-8; D gene: TRBD1; clone size: .; J gene: TRBJ1-4; CDR3 DNA: TGTGCCAGCAGTTTAGCCGGGACAGGGCGTGAAAAACTGTTTTTT; CDR3 protein: CASSLAGTGREKLFF
V gene: TRBV5-4; D gene: .; clone size: few; J gene: TRBJ1-6; CDR3 DNA: TGTGCCAGCAGCTTTGGACAGACTAATTCACCCCTCCACTTT; CDR3 protein: CASSFGQTNSPLHF
V gene: TRBV6-5; D gene: .; clone size: .; J gene: TRBJ1-1; CDR3 DNA: TGTGCCAGCAGTTACTCGGGCAGAGTAGACACTGAAGCTTTCTTT; CDR3 protein: CASSYSGRVDTEAFF
V gene: TRBV2; D gene: TRBD1; clone size: .; J gene: TRBJ1-6; CDR3 DNA: TGTGCCAGCAGTGATAGAGGGACAGGGAGTTCACCCCTCCACTTT; CDR3 protein: CASSDRGTGSSPLHF
V gene: TRBV2; D gene: TRBD2; clone size: .; J gene: TRBJ2-1; CDR3 DNA: TGTGCCAGCAGTCCAAACCTAGCGGCCGACTACAATGAGCAGTTCTTC; CDR3 protein: CASSPNLAADYNEQFF
V gene: TRBV5-6; D gene: TRBD1; clone size: once; J gene: TRBJ1-2; CDR3 DNA: TGTGCCAGCAGCTTCCCCCGGGACAGGGATCATGGCTACACCTTC; CDR3 protein: CASSFPRDRDHGYTF
V gene: TRBV6-5; D gene: .; clone size: few; J gene: TRBJ1-3; CDR3 DNA: TGTGCCAGCAGTACTGAAGCTGGAAACACCATATATTTT; CDR3 protein: CASSTEAGNTIYF
V gene: TRBV27; D gene: .; clone size: .; J gene: TRBJ1-2; CDR3 DNA: TGTGCCAGCAGTTCGGGGGGGGACTATGGCTACACCTTC; CDR3 protein: CASSSGGDYGYTF
V gene: TRBV18; D gene: .; clone size: once; J gene: TRBJ1-3; CDR3 DNA: TGTGCCAGCTCACCCCCGGACTTAGGCTCTGGAAACACCATATATTTT; CDR3 protein: CASSPPDLGSGNTIYF
V gene: TRBV7-2; D gene: TRBD2; clone size: .; J gene: TRBJ2-7; CDR3 DNA: TGTGCCAGCAGCTACACTAGCGGGGGGACCTACGAGCAGTACTTC; CDR3 protein: CASSYTSGGTYEQYF
V gene: TRBV18; D gene: TRBD1; clone size: .; J gene: TRBJ1-2; CDR3 DNA: TGTGCCAGCTCACCATCATCGGACAGGGATGATGGCTACACCTTC; CDR3 protein: CASSPSSDRDDGYTF
V gene: TRBV5-1; D gene: .; clone size: .; J gene: TRBJ1-2; CDR3 DNA: TGCGCCAGCAGCTTTAACAGCTTCGACTATGGCTACACCTTC; CDR3 protein: CASSFNSFDYGYTF
V gene: TRBV25-1; D gene: .; clone size: .; J gene: TRBJ1-2; CDR3 DNA: TGTGCCAGCAGTGATGGGGGCGCCCTAGAATATGGCTACACCTTC; CDR3 protein: CASSDGGALEYGYTF
V gene: TRBV13; D gene: .; clone size: .; J gene: TRBJ2-5; CDR3 DNA: TGTGCCAGCAGCTTAGGGCGGGCAGAGACCCAGTACTTC; CDR3 protein: CASSLGRAETQYF
V gene: TRBV5-6; D gene: .; clone size: .; J gene: TRBJ2-5; CDR3 DNA: TGTGCCAGCAGCCCGGTAGGAGAAACTCCCGAGACCCAGTACTTC; CDR3 protein: CASSPVGETPETQYF
V gene: TRBV11-3; D gene: .; clone size: .; J gene: TRBJ2-1; CDR3 DNA: TGTGCCAGCAGCTTAACTAGCAACTACAATGAGCAGTTCTTC; CDR3 protein: CASSLTSNYNEQFF
V gene: TRBV11-2; D gene: TRBD1; clone size: .; J gene: TRBJ2-2; CDR3 DNA: TGTGCCAGCAGCCCACGGACAGGGGGCAGCACCGGGGAGCTGTTTTTT; CDR3 protein: CASSPRTGGSTGELFF
V gene: TRBV28; D gene: .; clone size: once; J gene: TRBJ2-3; CDR3 DNA: TGTGCCAGCAGTTTGAACAGGGCCCCGGGTACGCAGTATTTT; CDR3 protein: CASSLNRAPGTQYF
V gene: TRBV5-1; D gene: .; clone size: .; J gene: TRBJ2-1; CDR3 DNA: TGCGCCAGCAGCTTCTTTGGGGGGAACTCCTACAATGAGCAGTTCTTC; CDR3 protein: CASSFFGGNSYNEQFF
V gene: TRBV6-5; D gene: TRBD1; clone size: .; J gene: TRBJ1-5; CDR3 DNA: TGTGCCAGCAGAACGACAGGGGGGAAGAATCAGCCCCAGCATTTT; CDR3 protein: CASRTTGGKNQPQHF
V gene: TRBV11-2; D gene: .; clone size: .; J gene: TRBJ1-2; CDR3 DNA: TGTGCCAGCAGCTTAGGGGGGGGTGGCTACACCTTC; CDR3 protein: CASSLGGGGYTF
V gene: TRBV7-9; D gene: TRBD1; clone size: .; J gene: TRBJ1-4; CDR3 DNA: TGTGCCAGCAGAAAAACCGGGACAGGTGAAAAACTGTTTTTT; CDR3 protein: CASRKTGTGEKLFF
V gene: TRBV5-1; D gene: TRBD2; clone size: .; J gene: TRBJ2-5; CDR3 DNA: TGCGCCAGCAGCTTTTCTAGCGGGGAAGAGACCCAGTACTTC; CDR3 protein: CASSFSSGEETQYF
V gene: TRBV7-9; D gene: TRBD1; clone size: .; J gene: TRBJ1-2; CDR3 DNA: TGTGCCAGCAGCTTAGCGGAGGACAGGCGTAACTATGGCTACACCTTC; CDR3 protein: CASSLAEDRRNYGYTF
V gene: TRBV13; D gene: .; clone size: .; J gene: TRBJ2-3; CDR3 DNA: TGTGCCAGCAGCTTAGCTACTCCCATTTCAGATACGCAGTATTTT; CDR3 protein: CASSLATPISDTQYF
V gene: TRBV11-2; D gene: TRBD2; clone size: .; J gene: TRBJ2-7; CDR3 DNA: TGTGCCAGCAGCTTATTTCCAGCGGGGGGCTACGAGCAGTACTTC; CDR3 protein: CASSLFPAGGYEQYF
V gene: TRBV30; D gene: .; clone size: .; J gene: TRBJ1-5; CDR3 DNA: TGTGCCTGGAGTGCTCAGTCCAATCAGCCCCAGCATTTT; CDR3 protein: CAWSAQSNQPQHF
V gene: TRBV2; D gene: .; clone size: .; J gene: TRBJ1-2; CDR3 DNA: TGTGCCAGCAGTGGGGGCAATTATGGCTACACCTTC; CDR3 protein: CASSGGNYGYTF
V gene: TRBV5-4; D gene: .; clone size: .; J gene: TRBJ1-2; CDR3 DNA: TGTGCCAGCAGCTTAGAACAAAATAACTATGGCTACACCTTC; CDR3 protein: CASSLEQNNYGYTF
V gene: TRBV6-6; D gene: .; clone size: .; J gene: TRBJ1-5; CDR3 DNA: TGTGCCAGCAGTTCGGACAGCGGAGGCAATCAGCCCCAGCATTTT; CDR3 protein: CASSSDSGGNQPQHF
V gene: TRBV5-1; D gene: .; clone size: .; J gene: TRBJ1-1; CDR3 DNA: TGCGCCAGCAGCCCGGACAGCTCAGTTGCTTTCTTT; CDR3 protein: CASSPDSSVAFF
V gene: TRBV14; D gene: .; clone size: .; J gene: TRBJ1-6; CDR3 DNA: TGTGCCAGCAGCCAAGTGGCCGGGAATTCACCCCTCCACTTT; CDR3 protein: CASSQVAGNSPLHF
V gene: TRBV5-1; D gene: .; clone size: .; J gene: TRBJ1-2; CDR3 DNA: TGCGCCAGCAGCTTGGACTTACAGGGCTACACCTTC; CDR3 protein: CASSLDLQGYTF
V gene: TRBV19; D gene: .; clone size: .; J gene: TRBJ1-2; CDR3 DNA: TGTGCCAGTAGTACCCCAGGGGCGCATGGCTACACCTTC; CDR3 protein: CASSTPGAHGYTF
V gene: TRBV9; D gene: .; clone size: .; J gene: TRBJ1-4; CDR3 DNA: TGTGCCAGCAGCGGGGGAGGAGGGCCCTCTAATGAAAAACTGTTTTTT; CDR3 protein: CASSGGGGPSNEKLFF
V gene: TRBV5-5; D gene: .; clone size: .; J gene: TRBJ1-2; CDR3 DNA: TGTGCCAGCAGCCCCATCCTACAACAGGTGGGGTATGGCTACACCTTC; CDR3 protein: CASSPILQQVGYGYTF
V gene: TRBV6-1; D gene: .; clone size: .; J gene: TRBJ2-2; CDR3 DNA: TGTGCCAGCAGTGAACAGGGGCGAGTTCGGGAGCTGTTTTTT; CDR3 protein: CASSEQGRVRELFF
V gene: TRBV29-1; D gene: .; clone size: .; J gene: TRBJ2-1; CDR3 DNA: TGCAGCGTTGCGCGTTGGGCAGGTGAGCAGTTCTTC; CDR3 protein: CSVARWAGEQFF
V gene: TRBV9; D gene: TRBD2; clone size: .; J gene: TRBJ2-5; CDR3 DNA: TGTGCCAGCAGCTTGAGGACTAGCGGGGGGATCCCAGAGACCCAGTACTTC; CDR3 protein: CASSLRTSGGIPETQYF